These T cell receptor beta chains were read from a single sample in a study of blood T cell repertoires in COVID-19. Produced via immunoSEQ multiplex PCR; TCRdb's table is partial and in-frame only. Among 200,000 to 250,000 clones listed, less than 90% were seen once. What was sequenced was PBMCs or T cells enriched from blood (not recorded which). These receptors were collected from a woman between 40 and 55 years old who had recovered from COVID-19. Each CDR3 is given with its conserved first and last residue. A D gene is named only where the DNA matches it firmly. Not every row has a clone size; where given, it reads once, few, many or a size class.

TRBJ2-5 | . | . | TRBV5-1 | CASSLGAGETQYF | TGCGCCAGCAGCTTGGGAGCCGGAGAGACCCAGTACTTC
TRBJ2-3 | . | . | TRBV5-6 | CASSLFKRSASDTQYF | TGTGCCAGCAGCTTGTTCAAGCGGAGCGCTTCAGATACGCAGTATTTT
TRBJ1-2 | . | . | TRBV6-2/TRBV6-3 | CASSAARAYGYTF | TGTGCCAGCAGTGCAGCCAGGGCCTATGGCTACACCTTC
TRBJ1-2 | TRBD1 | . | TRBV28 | CAGQGGYGYTF | TGTGCCGGACAGGGGGGCTATGGCTACACCTTC
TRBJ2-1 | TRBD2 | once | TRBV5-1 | CASSSTSVTPYNEQFF | TGCGCCAGCAGCTCGACTAGCGTGACCCCATACAATGAGCAGTTCTTC
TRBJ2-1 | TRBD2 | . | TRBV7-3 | CASSFPGLASSEQFF | TGTGCCAGCAGCTTCCCGGGACTAGCGTCGAGTGAGCAGTTCTTC
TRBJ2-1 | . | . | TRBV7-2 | CASSLSGLGYNEQFF | TGTGCCAGCAGCTTATCGGGATTGGGGTACAATGAGCAGTTCTTC
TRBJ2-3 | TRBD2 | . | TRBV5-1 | CASERLAAGDTQYF | TGCGCCAGCGAACGGCTAGCGGCAGGAGATACGCAGTATTTT
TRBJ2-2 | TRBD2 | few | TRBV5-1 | CASSSQAGLTGELFF | TGCGCCAGCAGCTCGCAAGCGGGGCTCACCGGGGAGCTGTTTTTT
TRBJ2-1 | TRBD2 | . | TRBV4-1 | CASSFRETSGSSHNEQFF | TGCGCCAGCAGCTTCCGGGAGACTAGCGGGAGTTCCCACAATGAGCAGTTCTTC
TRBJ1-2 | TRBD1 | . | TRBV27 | CASSPGQGSLNYGYTF | TGTGCCAGCAGTCCTGGACAGGGGTCGTTAAACTATGGCTACACCTTC
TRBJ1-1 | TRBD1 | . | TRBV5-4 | CASSPGTVNTEAFF | TGTGCCAGCAGCCCCGGGACAGTGAACACTGAAGCTTTCTTT
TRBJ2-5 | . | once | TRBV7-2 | CASSPRGGRGYGAQYF | TGTGCCAGCAGCCCCCGAGGGGGGAGGGGGTATGGGGCCCAGTACTTC
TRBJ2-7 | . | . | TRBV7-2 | CASSSHRDTPYEQYF | TGTGCCAGCAGCTCCCACCGGGACACCCCCTACGAGCAGTACTTC
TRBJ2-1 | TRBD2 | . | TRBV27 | CASSLALVHLAGAYNEQFF | TGTGCCAGCAGTTTGGCTCTCGTGCACTTAGCGGGCGCCTACAATGAGCAGTTCTTC
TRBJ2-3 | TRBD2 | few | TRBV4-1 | CASSQAGLAGPTDTQYF | TGCGCCAGCAGCCAGGCGGGACTAGCGGGGCCCACAGATACGCAGTATTTT
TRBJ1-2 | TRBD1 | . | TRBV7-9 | CASSTLWTGSHYGYTF | TGTGCCAGCAGCACCCTCTGGACAGGGAGTCACTATGGCTACACCTTC
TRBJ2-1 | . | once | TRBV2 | CASSGGLGKNSYNEQFF | TGTGCCAGCAGTGGGGGCCTAGGGAAGAACTCCTACAATGAGCAGTTCTTC
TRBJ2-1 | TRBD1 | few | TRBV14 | CASSQQRTGRNEQFF | TGTGCCAGCAGCCAACAACGGACAGGACGGAATGAGCAGTTCTTC
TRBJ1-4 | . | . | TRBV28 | CASSTRTATNEKLFF | TGTGCCAGCAGTACACGGACAGCTACTAATGAAAAACTGTTTTTT
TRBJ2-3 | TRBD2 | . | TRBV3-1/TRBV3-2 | CASSAGLAGFTDTQYF | TGTGCCAGCAGCGCGGGACTAGCGGGCTTCACAGATACGCAGTATTTT
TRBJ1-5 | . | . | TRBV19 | CASSILTGGGQPQHF | TGTGCCAGTAGTATACTCACGGGGGGTGGCCAGCCCCAGCATTTT
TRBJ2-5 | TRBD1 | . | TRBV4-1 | CASSQVWGTGGRETQYF | TGCGCCAGCAGCCAAGTTTGGGGGACAGGGGGCCGGGAGACCCAGTACTTC
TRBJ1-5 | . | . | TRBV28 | CASSGPETGSGPQHF | TGTGCCAGCAGTGGTCCAGAAACAGGGTCAGGGCCCCAGCATTTT
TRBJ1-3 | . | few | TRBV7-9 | CASSPRGPRNTIYF | TGTGCCAGCAGCCCTAGGGGTCCCCGAAACACCATATATTTT
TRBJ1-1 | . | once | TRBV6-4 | CASPRNTEAFF | TGTGCGAGCCCTAGAAACACTGAAGCTTTCTTT
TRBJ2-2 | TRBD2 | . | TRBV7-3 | CASSPGLAGAGELFF | TGTGCCAGCAGCCCAGGACTAGCGGGAGCCGGGGAGCTGTTTTTT
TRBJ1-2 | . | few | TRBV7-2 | CASSLGARFYGYTF | TGTGCCAGCAGCTTAGGAGCCAGGTTCTATGGCTACACCTTC
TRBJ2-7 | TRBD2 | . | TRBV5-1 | CASSLTSGPYEQYF | TGCGCCAGCAGCTTAACTAGCGGACCCTACGAGCAGTACTTC
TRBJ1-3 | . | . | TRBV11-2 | CASSTGGARGNTIYF | TGTGCCAGCAGCACGGGGGGGGCGCGGGGAAACACCATATATTTT
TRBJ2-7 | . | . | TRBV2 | CASGADTYYEQYF | TGTGCCAGCGGAGCGGATACATACTACGAGCAGTACTTC
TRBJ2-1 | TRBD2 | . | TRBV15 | CATSRGSVAGVFNEQFF | TGTGCCACCAGCAGAGGTTCAGTAGCGGGAGTTTTCAATGAGCAGTTCTTC
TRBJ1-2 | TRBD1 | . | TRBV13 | CASSPHRGGGYTF | TGTGCCAGCAGCCCCCACAGGGGAGGCGGCTACACCTTC
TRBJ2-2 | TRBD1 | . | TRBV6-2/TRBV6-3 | CASSKQGKNTGELFF | TGTGCCAGCAGTAAACAGGGGAAGAACACCGGGGAGCTGTTTTTT
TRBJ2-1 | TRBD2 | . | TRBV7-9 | CASSFVAGKNEQFF | TGTGCCAGCAGCTTTGTAGCGGGAAAGAATGAGCAGTTCTTC
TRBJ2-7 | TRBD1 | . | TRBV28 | CASRGGTGNYEQYF | TGTGCCAGCAGGGGGGGGACAGGGAACTACGAGCAGTACTTC
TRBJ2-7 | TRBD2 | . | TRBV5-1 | CASSLGTSGFNYEQYF | TGCGCCAGCAGCTTAGGGACTAGCGGCTTTAACTACGAGCAGTACTTC
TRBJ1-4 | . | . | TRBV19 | CASSRRPGATNEKLFF | TGTGCCAGTAGTCGGCGGCCGGGGGCAACTAATGAAAAACTGTTTTTT
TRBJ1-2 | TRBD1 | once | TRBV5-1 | CASRLQGAVNYGYTF | TGCGCCAGCAGGTTGCAGGGGGCGGTTAACTATGGCTACACCTTC
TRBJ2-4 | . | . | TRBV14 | CASSQETASVQYF | TGTGCCAGCAGCCAAGAGACAGCTTCGGTTCAGTACTTC
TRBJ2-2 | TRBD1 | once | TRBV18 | CASSPPRQGVGELFF | TGTGCCAGCTCACCACCGAGACAGGGCGTCGGGGAGCTGTTTTTT
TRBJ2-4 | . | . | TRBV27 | CASSPWVDRPLGKNIQYF | TGTGCCAGCAGTCCGTGGGTTGACAGGCCTCTAGGCAAAAACATTCAGTACTTC
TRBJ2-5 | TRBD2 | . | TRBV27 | CASSPGLGSGRQTQYF | TGTGCCAGCAGCCCCGGTCTCGGTAGCGGGAGGCAGACCCAGTACTTC
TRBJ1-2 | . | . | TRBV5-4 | CASSLGQINYGYTF | TGTGCCAGCAGCTTGGGACAGATCAACTATGGCTACACCTTC
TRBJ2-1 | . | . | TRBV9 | CASSVARNNEQFF | TGTGCCAGCAGCGTAGCTAGGAACAATGAGCAGTTCTTC
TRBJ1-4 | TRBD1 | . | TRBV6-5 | CASSRMGRGHEKLFF | TGTGCCAGCAGTCGAATGGGCAGGGGGCATGAAAAACTGTTTTTT
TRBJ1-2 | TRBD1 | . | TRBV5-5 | CASSLPGGYGYTF | TGTGCCAGCAGCTTGCCAGGGGGTTATGGCTACACCTTC
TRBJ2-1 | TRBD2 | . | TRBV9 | CASSLTSGRSYEQFF | TGTGCCAGCAGCCTTACTAGCGGGAGGAGCTATGAGCAGTTCTTC
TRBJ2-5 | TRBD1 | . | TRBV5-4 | CASSSGGSKETQYF | TGTGCCAGCAGCTCAGGGGGCAGCAAAGAGACCCAGTACTTC
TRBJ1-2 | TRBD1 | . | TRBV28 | CASSSQRNGQGNYGYTF | TGTGCCAGCAGTTCCCAAAGAAACGGACAGGGGAACTATGGCTACACCTTC
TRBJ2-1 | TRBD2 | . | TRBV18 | CASSPGGGFSYNEQFF | TGTGCCAGCTCACCTGGGGGGGGGTTCTCCTACAATGAGCAGTTCTTC
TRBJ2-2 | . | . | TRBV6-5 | CASSYSGRRIRELFF | TGTGCCAGCAGTTACTCGGGGAGGAGGATCCGGGAGCTGTTTTTT
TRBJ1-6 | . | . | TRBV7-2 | CASSLLGSPLHF | TGTGCCAGCAGCCTACTAGGGTCACCCCTCCACTTT
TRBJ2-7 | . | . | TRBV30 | CAWSVRVGGLYEQYF | TGTGCCTGGAGTGTAAGGGTGGGCGGGCTCTACGAGCAGTACTTC
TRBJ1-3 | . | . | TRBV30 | CALKVGPSGNTIYF | TGTGCCTTGAAAGTCGGTCCCTCTGGAAACACCATATATTTT
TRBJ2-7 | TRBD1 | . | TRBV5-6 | CASSITSGQGIYEQYF | TGTGCCAGCAGCATCACTTCGGGACAGGGTATCTACGAGCAGTACTTC
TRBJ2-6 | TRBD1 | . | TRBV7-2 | CASSFGTGGNGANVLTF | TGTGCCAGCAGCTTCGGGACAGGGGGCAATGGGGCCAACGTCCTGACTTTC
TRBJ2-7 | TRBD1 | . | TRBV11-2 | CASSTQGADREQYF | TGTGCCAGCAGTACTCAGGGGGCGGATCGCGAGCAGTACTTC
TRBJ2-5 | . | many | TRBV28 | CASSFLQAQETQYF | TGTGCCAGCAGTTTTCTACAGGCCCAAGAGACCCAGTACTTC